The clone carrying this T cell receptor beta chain came up once. Its antigen is unknown. The data derive from a study of cytomegalovirus exposure and HLA in healthy donors. Study-level results: Per published reports, the classifier diagnosed cytomegalovirus status with high specificity and sensitivity.

The table came from immunoSEQ multiplex PCR; TCRdb's copy has only in-frame clones and leaves some out. The profile shows some 140,000 clones, approximately 84% of them singletons. The CDR3 length is 14 residues. Germline values: CDR1 SNHLY, CDR2 FYNNEI. The V and J ends lost 4 bases and 4 bases respectively, with 11 bases between them. Sequencing input: PBMCs. The TCR originated in a woman in her 30s in good health and CMV-seronegative. J is TRBJ2-1 and V is TRBV2; possible D gene TRBD2, 5 bases. CDR3 region: CASSVGTGYNEQFF. The CDR3 nucleotides are TGTGCCAGCAGTGTCGGAACGGGGTACAATGAGCAGTTCTTC.